Below, 26 T cell receptor beta chains from the same sample are listed, as sequenced in a study of cytomegalovirus exposure and HLA in healthy donors. The PCR contained 60 Vbeta and 13 Jbeta primers. Libraries were prepared by immunoSEQ multiplex PCR; TCRdb keeps only in-frame clonotypes and omits some of them. The table includes about 200,000 clones, about 76% detected once. Sequencing was carried out using PBMCs. The receptors were gathered from a male donor in good health and CMV-seropositive.

On this clone itself: Distinct nucleotide sequences in the sample also encode this CDR3. The gene calls are TRBV6-1 and TRBJ2-3; D may be TRBD2 (5 bases). The germline V gene encodes CDR1 MNHNS and CDR2 SASEGT. Trimming shortened V by 6 bases and J by 4 bases, and 17 bases separated the two germline ends. The CDR3 totals 15 residues. Here the CDR3 reads CASSESPRGSDTQYF. The CDR3 DNA reads TGTGCCAGCAGCGAATCGCCTAGAGGGTCAGATACGCAGTATTTT.

J is TRBJ2-4 and V is TRBV7-2; possibly TRBD1 for D (6 bases). The CDR3 totals 14 residues. Germline-derived CDR1 and CDR2 are SGHTA and FQGNSA. V lost 4 bases to trimming and J lost 6 bases, with 13 bases between them. The CDR3 reads CASSSSGTRNIQYF. The CDR3, as DNA: TGTGCCAGCAGCTCGTCGGGGACACGAAACATTCAGTACTTC.

The chain couples TRBV6-1 to TRBJ2-3; D is possibly TRBD2 (6 bases). V shed 7 bases and J shed 2 bases, with 16 bases lying between them. CDR3 size: 15 residues. Germline V gives CDR1 MNHNS, CDR2 SASEGT. CDR3 in DNA: TGTGCCAGCAAATCCGGGACTTCTGACACAGATACGCAGTATTTT. Translation gives CASKSGTSDTDTQYF.

V and J are TRBV6-6 and TRBJ1-6; 8 bases match TRBD1. V lost 6 bases and J lost 7; bases outside the gene matches: 2. Germline CDR1 and CDR2: MNHNY and SVGAGI (reference sequence). This CDR3 comprises 13 residues. This chain's CDR3 is CASRDRDNSPLHF. CDR3 coding DNA: TGTGCCAGCAGGGACAGGGACAATTCACCCCTCCACTTT.

The chain has TRBV29-1 and TRBJ2-1; 11 positions agree with TRBD2. Unmatched junction bases numbered 6, after V lost 7 bases and J lost 7 bases. This CDR3 region has 13 residues. Germline V gene lookup returns CDR1 SQVTM and CDR2 ANQGSEA. CDR3 residues: CSALAGDGNEQFF. The CDR3 bases are TGCAGCGCACTAGCGGGAGACGGGAATGAGCAGTTCTTC.

This clone occurred a few times. V and J are TRBV7-2 and TRBJ2-1; D remains unclear. The length of the CDR3 is 18 residues. CDR1 and CDR2 from the germline V gene are SGHTA and FQGNSA. Trimming took 1 base from V and 3 from J, leaving 19 bases between them. CDR3 region: CASSLDLPGATYYNEQFF. In DNA form, the CDR3 reads TGTGCCAGCAGCTTAGATCTGCCCGGTGCCACCTACTACAATGAGCAGTTCTTC.

V and J are TRBV6-5 and TRBJ1-6; 8 bases agree with TRBD1. The CDR3 runs 15 residues. Germline assignment: CDR1 MNHEY and CDR2 SVGAGI. The J segment lost 5 bases and the V segment lost 6 bases, leaving 6 bases of the junction unmatched. CDR3 nucleotides: TGTGCCAGCAGCACGGACAGGGTCGATAATTCACCCCTCCACTTT. Translation gives CASSTDRVDNSPLHF.

The V and J genes are TRBV5-1 and TRBJ1-5; D possibly corresponds to TRBD1 (5 bases). V was shortened by 0 bases and J by 5 bases, with 12 bases between the two germline ends. This CDR3 is 15 amino acids long. CDR1 and CDR2 (germline): SGHRS, YFSETQ. This CDR3 reads CASSLGGTRDQPQHF. CDR3 bases: TGCGCCAGCAGCTTGGGGGGGACTCGTGATCAGCCCCAGCATTTT.

The chain has TRBV9 and TRBJ1-4, with a weak D call TRBD1 (5 bases). This CDR3 region has 15 residues. Trimming took 1 base from V and 7 from J, leaving 14 bases between them. The V gene's germline CDR1 is SGDLS and CDR2 YYNGEE. In nucleotides, the CDR3 is TGTGCCAGCAGCGTAAGGGTCGGGAGGGGTGAAAAACTGTTTTTT. As protein: CASSVRVGRGEKLFF.

The chain recombines TRBV9 with TRBJ2-1; 9 nucleotides line up with TRBD1. With V trimmed by 4 bases and J by 3 bases, 5 bases remained unmatched. The CDR3 has 15 amino acids. Germline loops: CDR1 SGDLS, CDR2 YYNGEE. In DNA, the CDR3 is TGTGCCAGCAGCCGCACAGGGGGCAACTACAATGAGCAGTTCTTC. Amino acids: CASSRTGGNYNEQFF.

J is TRBJ2-3 and V is TRBV18; D unclear. CDR3 length: 13 residues. Between the trimmed V and J ends, which lost 8 bases and 6 bases, there was a span of 15 bases. Germline loops: CDR1 KGHSH, CDR2 LQKENI. CDR3 nucleotide sequence: TGTGCCAGCGGCACATTTGTGGGCGATACGCAGTATTTT. This sequence encodes CASGTFVGDTQYF.

The chain recombines TRBV28 with TRBJ1-1; D may be TRBD1 (6 bases). Germline V gene data show CDR1 as MDHEN and CDR2 as SYDVKM. The CDR3 consists of 14 residues. Deletions cut 2 bases from V and 3 bases from J, with 10 bases between. CDR3 coding DNA: TGTGCCAGCAGTTTAGAGGGGGTATACACTGAAGCTTTCTTT. Protein: CASSLEGVYTEAFF.

V gene TRBV27 combines with J gene TRBJ2-5, with 7 bases fitting TRBD2. V gave up 2 bases and J gave up 5 bases; unmatched junction bases: 8. This CDR3 contains 15 residues. Germline CDR1 reads MNHEY; CDR2 reads SMNVEV (reference sequence). This CDR3 is CASSLAGEGYETQYF. CDR3 DNA sequence: TGTGCCAGCAGTTTAGCGGGAGAGGGGTATGAGACCCAGTACTTC.

This chain connects TRBV5-1 to TRBJ1-2; D not resolved. V gave up 8 bases and J gave up 4 bases, with 9 bases separating them. Germline V gene data show CDR1 as SGHRS and CDR2 as YFSETQ. The CDR3 has 11 residues. This CDR3 reads CASLRLYGYTF. CDR3 bases: TGCGCCAGTTTAAGACTCTATGGCTACACCTTC.

The chain couples TRBV7-2 to TRBJ2-7; 9 bases are shared with TRBD2. The CDR3 runs 15 residues. The V segment lost 4 bases and the J segment 5 bases; nucleotides outside the gene matches: 9. CDR1 and CDR2 (germline): SGHTA, FQGNSA. Here the CDR3 DNA reads TGTGCCAGCAGCTCCAGTAGCGGGAGTCACCACGAGCAGTACTTC. Protein product: CASSSSSGSHHEQYF.

The CDR3 DNA is TGTGCCAGTAGTACCTTGCGAGGGGAGACCCAGTACTTC. It encodes CASSTLRGETQYF. The genes are TRBV19 and TRBJ2-5, with a possible D match to TRBD2 (5 bases). The CDR3 sequence is 13 residues long. CDR1 is LNHDA, CDR2 SQIVND, per germline (reference sequence). Trimming removed 4 bases from V and 5 bases from J, with 11 bases in between.

J is TRBJ2-2 and V is TRBV15; TRBD2 matches 13 bases. This CDR3 comprises 16 residues. Germline values: CDR1 LNHNV, CDR2 YYDKDF (reference sequence). V shed 2 bases, J shed 5 bases, and the junction held 2 bases outside the gene matches. CDR3 sequence reads: CATSRRLAGGTGELFF. CDR3 coding DNA: TGTGCCACCAGCAGAAGACTAGCGGGAGGTACCGGGGAGCTGTTTTTT.

This chain connects TRBV19 to TRBJ1-5, with 9 bases lining up with TRBD1. The germline V gene encodes CDR1 LNHDA and CDR2 SQIVND (reference sequence). J was trimmed by 2 bases and V by 3 bases; bases with no gene match: 5. There are 16 residues in the CDR3. The CDR3 nucleotides read TGTGCCAGTAGTATTTACACAGGGGGCGGCAATCAGCCCCAGCATTTT. As protein: CASSIYTGGGNQPQHF.

The chain combines TRBV7-9 with TRBJ2-5, with 7 bases lining up with TRBD2. The CDR3 consists of 15 residues. V lost 5 bases, J lost 2 bases, and 8 bases stayed unmatched. Per germline, CDR1 SEHNR and CDR2 FQNEAQ (reference sequence). CDR3 DNA: TGTGCCAGCAGCAAGGGTGGCGGGGGACAAGAGACCCAGTACTTC. Residues: CASSKGGGGQETQYF. Full variable domain (remainder filled in from reference TRBV7-9 and TRBJ2-5): DTGVSQNPRHKITKRGQNVTFRCDPISEHNRLYWYRQTLGQGPEFLTYFQNEAQLEKSRLLSDRFSAERPKGSFSTLEIQRTEQGDSAMYLCASSKGGGGQETQYFGPGTRLLVL.

The chain is built from TRBV7-6 and TRBJ2-2, with a tentative D call TRBD1 (6 bases). V lost 8 bases, J lost 0 bases, and 16 bases lay in between. The CDR3 has 16 amino acids. Germline values: CDR1 SGHVS, CDR2 FNYEAQ. The DNA for the CDR3 is TGTGCCAGCGCCCAGGGGCAACTCGCGAACACCGGGGAGCTGTTTTTT. Its protein product is CASAQGQLANTGELFF.

By share of the sample, this clone is medium-sized. The chain links TRBV6-5 to TRBJ2-3; 10 bases fit TRBD2. Trimming cost V 6 bases and J 1 base; bases outside gene matches: 4. The CDR3 is 15 residues long. Germline V gives CDR1 MNHEY, CDR2 SVGAGI. Written as DNA, the CDR3 is TGTGCCAGCAGGGGAGGACTAGCGGGCACAGATACGCAGTATTTT. Translated, it gives CASRGGLAGTDTQYF.

A single count supports this clone. This rearrangement joins TRBV4-2 to TRBJ2-1; TRBD2 aligns across 9 bases. The CDR3 sequence is 18 residues long. Unmatched junction bases numbered 7, after V lost 1 base and J lost 0 bases. Germline V gives CDR1 LGHNA, CDR2 YNFKEQ. CDR3 protein: CASSQATSGPRSYNEQFF. The CDR3 coding sequence is TGTGCCAGCAGCCAAGCGACTAGCGGACCCCGCTCCTACAATGAGCAGTTCTTC.

The CDR3 protein is CASSPRLAGAGELFF. The CDR3 DNA reads TGTGCCAGCAGCCCCCGCCTAGCGGGAGCCGGGGAGCTGTTTTTT. The V gene is TRBV9, the J gene TRBJ2-2; 10 positions match TRBD2. The V segment lost 4 bases and the J segment 6 bases; nucleotides outside the gene matches: 6. The CDR3 runs to 15 residues. CDR1 and CDR2 (germline): SGDLS, YYNGEE.

J is TRBJ1-1 and V is TRBV6-5, with TRBD1 identical over 12 bases. CDR3 length: 15 amino acids. V lost 8 bases, J lost 3 bases, and 7 bases stayed unmatched. CDR1 is MNHEY, CDR2 SVGAGI, per germline. The CDR3 loop reads CASGGGTGGYTEAFF. The CDR3 nucleotides are TGTGCCAGCGGAGGTGGGACAGGGGGCTACACTGAAGCTTTCTTT.

The V call is TRBV2, the J call TRBJ2-1; the match to TRBD2 covers 13 bases. Germline CDR1 SNHLY, CDR2 FYNNEI. CDR3 length: 15 residues. Trimming at V came to 4 bases and at J to 10 bases, leaving 7 bases not matched to a gene. The DNA of the CDR3 is TGTGCCAGCAGTGTACTAGCGGGGGGGCCGGGAGAGCAGTTCTTC. As protein: CASSVLAGGPGEQFF.

This clone was seen once. Additional DNA sequences in this sample encode the identical CDR3. V gene TRBV5-1 combines with J gene TRBJ1-5, with 8 bases matching TRBD1. Germline CDR1 and CDR2: SGHRS and YFSETQ. The CDR3 loop spans 14 amino acids. Trimming removed 0 bases from V and 4 bases from J; junction bases left unmatched: 0. The CDR3 region is CASSLDRGNQPQHF. CDR3 nucleotide sequence: TGCGCCAGCAGCTTGGACAGGGGGAATCAGCCCCAGCATTTT.